These 4 T cell receptor beta chains originate from one sample sequenced in a study of T cell responses to AZD1222 COVID-19 vaccine. Libraries were prepared by immunoSEQ multiplex PCR; TCRdb keeps only in-frame clonotypes and omits some of them. Of 90,000 to 130,000 clones listed, 80% to 85% are singletons. The input for sequencing was peripheral blood, taken on day 0 of AZD1222 vaccination. These receptors were taken from an adult in good health.

The count of this clone is one. The genes are TRBV3-1 (or the pseudogene TRBV3-2) and TRBJ2-7; D is uncertain. Trimming removed 1 base from V and 1 base from J, with 8 bases in between. Germline V gives CDR1 LGHDT, CDR2 YNNKEL (reference sequence). This CDR3 contains 14 residues. CDR3 region: CASSQVPVSYEQYF. The CDR3 DNA reads TGTGCCAGCAGCCAAGTCCCCGTTTCCTACGAGCAGTACTTC.

The chain joins TRBV6-4 to TRBJ2-2; possibly TRBD2 for D (7 bases). This CDR3 contains 14 residues. Between the trimmed V and J ends, which lost 7 bases and 3 bases, there was a span of 12 bases. Germline V gene sequence: CDR1 MRHNA, CDR2 SNTAGT. This CDR3 is CASKGGSDTGELFF. In DNA form, the CDR3 reads TGTGCCAGCAAGGGGGGGTCGGACACCGGGGAGCTGTTTTTT.

This clone was recorded only once. The V and J genes are TRBV27 and TRBJ1-2; the D gene is possibly TRBD1 (5 bases). Trimming removed 6 bases at V and 3 bases at J, with 11 bases between. The CDR3 totals 13 residues. In germline, CDR1 is MNHEY, CDR2 SMNVEV (reference sequence). CDR3 loop: CASRDDRYYGYTF. For the CDR3, the DNA is TGTGCCAGCAGAGACGACAGATACTATGGCTACACCTTC.

This clone has a single count. The chain couples TRBV14 to TRBJ2-5, with no clear D. Trimming left V 0 bases short and J 5 bases short, with 4 bases between. The CDR3 has 12 residues. The V gene's germline CDR1 is SGHDN and CDR2 FVKESK. CDR3 in DNA: TGTGCCAGCAGCCAAGAAAAGGAGACCCAGTACTTC. Translation: CASSQEKETQYF.